The 23 T cell receptor beta chains in this list originate from one sample, sequenced in a study of cytomegalovirus exposure and HLA in healthy donors. Sequencing used immunoSEQ multiplex PCR; TCRdb keeps in-frame clones, though not all of them. The data contain about 73,000 clones, approximately 90% of them singletons. Sequencing input: PBMCs. These receptors all come from a woman in her late teens or twenties in good health and CMV-seropositive.

The chain recombines TRBV11-3 with TRBJ2-1; D remains ambiguous. The CDR3 totals 13 residues. The germline V gene encodes CDR1 SGHNT and CDR2 YENEEA. Trimming removed 1 base from V and 7 bases from J, with 8 bases in between. As DNA, the CDR3 is TGTGCCAGCAGCTTAGGGCCAAGTAATGAGCAGTTCTTC. Amino acids: CASSLGPSNEQFF.

This clone was detected only a few times. The rearrangement links TRBV4-2 to TRBJ2-7; perhaps TRBD1 as D (5 bases). Trimming took off 0 bases at V and 1 base at J, with 13 bases between the two ends. Germline V lookup: CDR1 LGHNA, CDR2 YNFKEQ. The CDR3 loop spans 16 amino acids. DNA for the CDR3: TGTGCCAGCAGCCAAGAATTTGGTTCAGGGTCCTACGAGCAGTACTTC. It codes for CASSQEFGSGSYEQYF.

This clone was counted once. J is TRBJ1-4 and V is TRBV2, with 8 bases aligning to TRBD1. The V segment lost 2 bases and the J segment 8 bases; nucleotides outside the gene matches: 4. CDR3 length: 14 amino acids. Germline CDR1 SNHLY, CDR2 FYNNEI. This CDR3 reads CASSERQGWEKLFF. CDR3 DNA: TGTGCCAGCAGTGAACGACAGGGGTGGGAAAAACTGTTTTTT. The full variable domain, in which reference TRBV2 and TRBJ1-4 provide the parts outside the CDR3, is EPEVTQTPSHQVTQMGQEVILRCVPISNHLYFYWYRQILGQKVEFLVSFYNNEISEKSEIFDDQFSVERPDGSNFTLKIRSTKLEDSAMYFCASSERQGWEKLFFGSGTQLSVL.

This clone appeared a few times. This sequence joins TRBV4-3 and TRBJ2-6; TRBD2 is a possible D gene (5 bases). V was cut by 0 bases and J by 2 bases, with 8 bases left in between. Germline V CDR1 and CDR2: LGHNA, YSLEER. The length of the CDR3 is 16 residues. As DNA, the CDR3 is TGCGCCAGCAGCCAAGATTCCGGGACTGGGGCCAACGTCCTGACTTTC. It specifies CASSQDSGTGANVLTF.

The chain recombines TRBV5-5 with TRBJ1-2; tentative D call: TRBD1 (5 bases). The germline gives CDR1 SGHKS, CDR2 YYEKEE (reference sequence). V lost 4 bases and J 4 bases, leaving 11 bases between the germline ends. The CDR3 has 13 amino acids. CDR3: CASSGGQAYGYTF. The CDR3 DNA reads as TGTGCCAGCAGCGGCGGACAAGCCTATGGCTACACCTTC.

CDR3 loop: CASSPRPAEEYNEQFF. The CDR3 DNA follows: TGTGCCAGCAGCCCGAGGCCAGCGGAAGAATACAATGAGCAGTTCTTC. This chain joins TRBV9 and TRBJ2-1; the D gene is possibly TRBD2 (5 bases). Germline V gene sequence: CDR1 SGDLS, CDR2 YYNGEE. Trimming cost V 4 bases and J 4 bases, with 18 bases left between them. This CDR3 contains 16 residues.

The rearrangement links TRBV5-8 to TRBJ2-7; 8 bases are a match to TRBD1. Germline CDR1 reads SGHTS; CDR2 reads YDEGEE. CDR3 length equals 15 residues. The J segment lost 2 bases and the V segment lost 1 base, leaving 5 bases of the junction unmatched. CDR3 bases: TGTGCCAGCAGCTTGCGGGACAGGATACCCTACGAGCAGTACTTC. Residues: CASSLRDRIPYEQYF.

The J gene is TRBJ1-1, the V gene TRBV6-5, with TRBD1 identical over 7 bases. The CDR3 is 12 residues long. CDR1 is MNHEY, CDR2 SVGAGI, per germline. With V trimmed by 10 bases and J by 2 bases, 4 bases remained unmatched. The CDR3 loop is CATGTVNTEAFF. The DNA of the CDR3 is TGTGCCACCGGGACAGTTAACACTGAAGCTTTCTTT.

The rearrangement uses TRBV7-9 and TRBJ2-1, with 10 nucleotides matching TRBD2. The CDR3 length is 16 residues. CDR1 SEHNR and CDR2 FQNEAQ come from the germline V gene (reference sequence). Germline trimming cut 1 base from V and 2 bases from J; bases unmatched to any gene: 2. CDR3 in amino acids: CASSLVSGRTYNEQFF. The CDR3 DNA follows: TGTGCCAGCAGCTTAGTTAGCGGGAGGACCTACAATGAGCAGTTCTTC.

This clone was recorded only once. The chain couples TRBV27 to TRBJ2-1, with no clear D. V shed 3 bases and J shed 4 bases, with 10 bases lying between them. This CDR3 contains 14 residues. Looked up from germline, CDR1 is MNHEY and CDR2 is SMNVEV (reference sequence). The CDR3 sequence: CASSFPGNYNEQFF. CDR3 bases: TGTGCCAGCAGTTTCCCCGGTAATTACAATGAGCAGTTCTTC.

To note about this clone: At one end, the junction sequence differs from germline, possibly due to a read error. This chain links TRBV29-1 with TRBJ2-4, with 8 positions matching TRBD2. The CDR3 contains 16 residues. Germline assignment: CDR1 SQVTM and CDR2 ANQGSEA. The CDR3 coding sequence is TGCAGCGTTGATGAAGGGCGGGAGGACCGACCTTGGGATTGTAACTTC. This codes for CSVDEGREDRPWDCNF.

This chain connects TRBV9 to TRBJ1-1, with D hard to call. Per the germline V gene, CDR1 is SGDLS and CDR2 is YYNGEE. The V gene lost 3 bases and the J gene lost 1 base, with 7 bases spanning the gap. The CDR3 totals 13 residues. CDR3 sequence: CASSARQNTEAFF. In DNA, the CDR3 is TGTGCCAGCAGCGCGAGACAGAACACTGAAGCTTTCTTT.

The genes are TRBV11-2 and TRBJ2-7, with no clear D. CDR1 and CDR2 from the germline V gene are SGHAT and FQNNGV. Between the trimmed V and J ends, which lost 7 bases and 0 bases, there was a span of 10 bases. The CDR3 is made up of 13 amino acids. CDR3 nucleotide sequence: TGTGCCAGCACGGGTGAAGTCTCCTACGAGCAGTACTTC. Its protein product is CASTGEVSYEQYF.

V and J are TRBV4-3 and TRBJ2-1, with 9 bases lining up with TRBD1. Germline trimming cut 1 base from V and 5 bases from J; bases unmatched to any gene: 9. The germline V gene has CDR1 LGHNA and CDR2 YSLEER. The CDR3 extends over 17 amino acids. The CDR3 sequence: CASSQVILRDRDNEQFF. The CDR3 DNA is TGCGCCAGCAGCCAAGTAATATTGCGGGACAGGGACAATGAGCAGTTCTTC.

The V and J genes are TRBV7-8 and TRBJ2-5, with TRBD2 identical over 7 bases. This CDR3 is built from 16 residues. Germline values: CDR1 SGHVS, CDR2 FQNEAQ. V trimming: 5 bases; J trimming: 2 bases; junction bases outside the gene matches: 11. The CDR3 region is CASSPGRGGAQETQYF. CDR3 bases: TGTGCCAGCAGCCCGGGGAGGGGCGGGGCTCAAGAGACCCAGTACTTC.

In its sample, this clone was seen a few times. The chain is built from TRBV2 and TRBJ2-7, with TRBD2 matching over 12 bases. From germline, CDR1 is SNHLY and CDR2 FYNNEI. The CDR3 has 15 residues. J was trimmed by 6 bases and V by 6 bases; bases with no gene match: 9. CDR3 residues: CASSVRLAGVSEQYF. The CDR3 nucleotides read TGTGCCAGCAGCGTAAGACTAGCGGGAGTCAGCGAGCAGTACTTC.

Comments on this clone: A much larger clone lies one base from this, so it may be a read error. The V call is TRBV7-8, the J call TRBJ2-7; 11 nucleotides align to TRBD2. Trimming cost V 6 bases and J 0 bases; bases outside gene matches: 4. The CDR3 consists of 15 residues. Germline CDR1 and CDR2: SGHVS and FQNEAQ. The CDR3 protein is CASSPLAGGSYEQYF. The CDR3 region has the DNA TGTGCCAGCAGTCCTCTAGCGGGGGGCTCCTACGAGCAGTACTTC.

The J gene is TRBJ2-1, the V gene TRBV6-4, with a tentative D call TRBD1 (8 bases). This CDR3 has 16 amino acids. Trimming stripped 5 bases from V and 7 bases from J, with 21 bases between. The germline CDR1 and CDR2 sequences are MRHNA and SNTAGT. CDR3 sequence reads: CASSPQGAGDLNEQFF. In DNA, the CDR3 is TGTGCCAGCAGTCCCCAGGGGGCGGGAGATCTTAATGAGCAGTTCTTC.

The chain employs TRBV29-1 and TRBJ1-1; D may be TRBD1 (5 bases). The CDR3 totals 13 residues. Trimming took off 4 bases at V and 4 bases at J, with 13 bases between the two ends. Germline V gene lookup returns CDR1 SQVTM and CDR2 ANQGSEA. This chain's CDR3 is CSVVRGTATEAFF. As DNA, the CDR3 is TGCAGCGTTGTGCGGGGGACGGCCACTGAAGCTTTCTTT.

V and J are TRBV7-9 and TRBJ2-7, with 7 bases aligning to TRBD1. The length of the CDR3 is 16 residues. The trim removed 5 bases at V and 0 bases at J, leaving 10 bases unmatched. Germline loops: CDR1 SEHNR, CDR2 FQNEAQ (reference sequence). CDR3: CASSPPGQMSSYEQYF. As DNA, the CDR3 is TGTGCCAGCAGCCCACCGGGACAGATGAGCTCCTACGAGCAGTACTTC.

The chain has TRBV7-6 and TRBJ2-1, with unresolved D. The CDR3 has 13 residues. Germline CDR1 is SGHVS and CDR2 is FNYEAQ. With 5 bases removed from V and 7 bases from J, the gap between germline ends came to 12 bases. CDR3 sequence reads: CASSRSVANEQFF. DNA of the CDR3: TGTGCCAGCAGCCGATCCGTAGCAAATGAGCAGTTCTTC. Supplemented by reference TRBV7-6 and TRBJ2-1, the full variable domain reads GAGVSQSPRYKVTKRGQDVALRCDPISGHVSLYWYRQALGQGPEFLTYFNYEAQQDKSGLPNDRFSAERPEGSISTLTIQRTEQRDSAMYRCASSRSVANEQFFGPGTRLTVL.

The chain is built from TRBV2 and TRBJ1-5, with D possibly matching TRBD1 (6 bases). The V end lost 6 bases, the J end lost 5 bases, and 17 bases lay between the germline ends. This CDR3 has 15 residues. Germline-derived CDR1 and CDR2 are SNHLY and FYNNEI. The CDR3 DNA reads TGTGCCAGCAGCGAGGACGGGGGGGGCTATCAGCCCCAGCATTTT. Translating gives CASSEDGGGYQPQHF.

The CDR3 loop reads CAWSPGSYEQYF. CDR3 nucleotide sequence: TGTGCCTGGTCCCCGGGGTCCTACGAGCAGTACTTC. The gene calls are TRBV30 and TRBJ2-7; a weak D match, TRBD2 (5 bases). Per the germline V gene, CDR1 is GTSNPN and CDR2 is SVGIG (reference sequence). Deletions cut 5 bases from V and 1 base from J, with 9 bases between. CDR3 size: 12 residues.